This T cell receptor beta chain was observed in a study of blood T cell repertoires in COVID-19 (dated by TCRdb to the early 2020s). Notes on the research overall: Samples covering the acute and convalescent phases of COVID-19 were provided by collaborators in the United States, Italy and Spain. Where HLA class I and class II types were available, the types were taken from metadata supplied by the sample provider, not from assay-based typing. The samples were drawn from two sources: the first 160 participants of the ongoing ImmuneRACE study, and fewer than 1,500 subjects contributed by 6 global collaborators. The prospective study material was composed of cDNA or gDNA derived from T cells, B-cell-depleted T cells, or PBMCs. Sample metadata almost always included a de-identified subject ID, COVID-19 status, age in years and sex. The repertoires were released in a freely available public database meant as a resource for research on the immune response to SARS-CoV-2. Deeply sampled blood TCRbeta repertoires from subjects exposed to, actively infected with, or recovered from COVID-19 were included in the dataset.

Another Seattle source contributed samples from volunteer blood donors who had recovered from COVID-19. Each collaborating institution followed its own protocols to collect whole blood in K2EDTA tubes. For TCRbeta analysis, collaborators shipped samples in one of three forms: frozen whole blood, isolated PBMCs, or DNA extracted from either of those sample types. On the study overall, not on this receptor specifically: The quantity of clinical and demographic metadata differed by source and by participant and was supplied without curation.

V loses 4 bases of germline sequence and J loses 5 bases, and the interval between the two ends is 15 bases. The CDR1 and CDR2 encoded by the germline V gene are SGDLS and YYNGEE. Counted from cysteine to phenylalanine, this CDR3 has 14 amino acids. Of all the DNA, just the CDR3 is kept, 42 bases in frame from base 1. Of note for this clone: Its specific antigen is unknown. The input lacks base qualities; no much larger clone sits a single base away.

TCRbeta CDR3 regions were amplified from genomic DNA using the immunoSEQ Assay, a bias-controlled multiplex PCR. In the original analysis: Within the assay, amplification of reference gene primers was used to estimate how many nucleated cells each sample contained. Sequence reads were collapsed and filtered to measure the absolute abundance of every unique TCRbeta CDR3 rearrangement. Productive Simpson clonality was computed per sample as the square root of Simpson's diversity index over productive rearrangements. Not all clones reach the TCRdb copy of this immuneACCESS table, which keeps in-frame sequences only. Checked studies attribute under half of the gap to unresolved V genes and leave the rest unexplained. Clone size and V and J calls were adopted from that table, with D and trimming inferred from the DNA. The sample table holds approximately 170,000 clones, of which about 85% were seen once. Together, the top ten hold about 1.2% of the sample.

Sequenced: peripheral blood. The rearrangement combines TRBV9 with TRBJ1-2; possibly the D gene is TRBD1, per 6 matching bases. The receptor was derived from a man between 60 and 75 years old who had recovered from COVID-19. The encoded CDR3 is CASSPRTETYGYTF. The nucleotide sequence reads TGTGCCAGCAGCCCCCGGACAGAAACTTATGGCTACACCTTC.